The rows below give T cell receptor beta chains drawn from one sample of a study of T cell responses to AZD1222 COVID-19 vaccine. Generated by immunoSEQ multiplex PCR, the TCRdb table keeps only in-frame clones and is missing some. The table shows about 86,000 clones, with about 78% occurring only once. This specimen was peripheral blood, taken on day 0 of AZD1222 vaccination. The receptors were sampled from an adult in good health. The CDR3 runs from the conserved cysteine through the conserved F or W. D genes are given only for firm matches. Size is omitted from some rows. Given values are once, few, many or a class for expanded clones.

cdr3_length	d_call	v_call	j_call	clone_size	cdr3_nt	cdr3_aa
15	TRBD2	TRBV23-1	TRBJ2-1	.	TGCGCCAGCAGCGAGCAGCGGGAGGGCTGGGATGAGCAGTTCTTC	CASSEQREGWDEQFF
14	.	TRBV5-6	TRBJ2-7	.	TGTGCCAGCAGCTTGGGACAGAATTCCTACGAGCAGTACTTC	CASSLGQNSYEQYF
15	TRBD1	TRBV24-1	TRBJ2-1	.	TGTGCCACCACCGGGGGGACAGGGTCCTACAATGAGCAGTTCTTC	CATTGGTGSYNEQFF
14	.	TRBV7-2	TRBJ2-7	.	TGTGCCAGCAGCTTTTCGGAGTATTCCTACGAGCAGTACTTC	CASSFSEYSYEQYF
15	TRBD1	TRBV3-1/TRBV3-2	TRBJ1-2	.	TGTGCCAGCAGCCAAGATGTAGGGGGCACCTATGGCTACACCTTC	CASSQDVGGTYGYTF
19	TRBD1	TRBV28	TRBJ1-1	.	TGTGCCAGCAGTTATGTGGGGGGGGACAGGGATTATTTGAACACTGAAGCTTTCTTT	CASSYVGGDRDYLNTEAFF
16	.	TRBV7-9	TRBJ2-2	.	TGTGCCAGCAGCTTTCAGGCAGGGGTTACCACCGGGGAGCTGTTTTTT	CASSFQAGVTTGELFF
14	.	TRBV3-1/TRBV3-2	TRBJ1-5	few	TGTGCCAGCCACAAGGGCGGTAGCAATCAGCCCCAGCATTTT	CASHKGGSNQPQHF
15	.	TRBV4-1	TRBJ2-3	.	TGCGCCAGCAGCCAAGAAAGTGCGGTCACAGATACGCAGTATTTT	CASSQESAVTDTQYF
19	.	TRBV6-4	TRBJ2-1	.	TGTGCCCGCGAGGGAGGACAGGTGAAAGAGGATTGGGCCTACAATGAGCAGTTCTTC	CAREGGQVKEDWAYNEQFF